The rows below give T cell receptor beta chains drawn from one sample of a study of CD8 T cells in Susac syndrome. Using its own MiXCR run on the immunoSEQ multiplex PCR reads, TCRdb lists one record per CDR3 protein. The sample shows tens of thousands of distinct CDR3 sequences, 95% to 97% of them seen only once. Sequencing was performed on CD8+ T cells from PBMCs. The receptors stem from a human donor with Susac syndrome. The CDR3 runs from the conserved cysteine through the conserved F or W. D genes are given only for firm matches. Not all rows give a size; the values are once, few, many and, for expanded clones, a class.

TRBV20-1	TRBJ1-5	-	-	TGCAGTGCTGCACAGGGTTTTCAGCCCCAGCATTTT	CSAAQGFQPQHF
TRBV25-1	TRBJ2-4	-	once	TGTGCCAGCAGCCCCGTCCCCGGCCAGCTTCAGTACTTC	CASSPVPGQLQYF
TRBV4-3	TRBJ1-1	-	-	TGCGCCAGCAGCCAAGTGGAGGAGGGGAACACTGAAGCTTTCTTT	CASSQVEEGNTEAFF
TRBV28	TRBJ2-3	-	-	TGTGCCAGCAGACACGTAGGGGCGGGAGATACGCAGTATTTT	CASRHVGAGDTQYF
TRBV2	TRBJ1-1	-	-	TGTGCCAACTCCCTGACAGAAATGAACACTGAAGCTTTCTTT	CANSLTEMNTEAFF
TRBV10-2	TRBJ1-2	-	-	TGCGCCAGCAGTGTAGACGGAATAAACTATGGCTACACCTTC	CASSVDGINYGYTF
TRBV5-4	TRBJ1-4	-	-	TGTGCCAGCAGCTTGGCTACTGGTGAAAAACTGTTTTTT	CASSLATGEKLFF
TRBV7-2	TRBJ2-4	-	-	TGTGCCAGCAGCTTAGGTGGAGGGGGCGACATTCAGTACTTC	CASSLGGGGDIQYF
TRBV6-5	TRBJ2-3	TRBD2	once	TGTGCCAGCAGTTACACCGGACTAGGCAGCGGTACGCAGTATTTT	CASSYTGLGSGTQYF
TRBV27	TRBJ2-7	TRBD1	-	TGTGCCAGCAGTTTACTCGCAGGGGGCGACGAGCAGTACTTC	CASSLLAGGDEQYF
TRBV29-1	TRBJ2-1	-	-	TGCAGCGTTTCCGAAGGGGTCTACAATGAGCAGTTCTTC	CSVSEGVYNEQFF
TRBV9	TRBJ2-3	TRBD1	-	TGTGCCAGCAGCGCACAGGGGGATACGCAGTATTTT	CASSAQGDTQYF
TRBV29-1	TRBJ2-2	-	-	TGCAGCGTTGAAGGGGGCACCGGGGAGCTGTTTTTT	CSVEGGTGELFF
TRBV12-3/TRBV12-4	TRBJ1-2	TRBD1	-	TGTGCCAGCAGTCTTGACAGGGCAGACGGCTATGGCTACACCTTC	CASSLDRADGYGYTF
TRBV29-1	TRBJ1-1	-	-	TGCAGCGTTGATAACAGTGGGACTGAAGCTTTCTTT	CSVDNSGTEAFF
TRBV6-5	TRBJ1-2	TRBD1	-	TGTGCCAGCAGCTGGGACAGGGCGCAGGGCTACACCTTC	CASSWDRAQGYTF
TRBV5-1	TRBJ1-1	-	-	TGCGCCAGCAGCTGGTACCCCGCTATCTCCACCACTGAAGCTTTCTTT	CASSWYPAISTTEAFF
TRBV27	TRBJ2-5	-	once	TGTGCCAGCGGCGTTAGAAGGGGGGACCAGTACTTC	CASGVRRGDQYF
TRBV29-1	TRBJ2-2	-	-	TGCAGCGCCTACCGAGGAGCCACAATTCCTCTACGGACCGGGGAGCTGTTTTTT	CSAYRGATIPLRTGELFF